One sample yielded the 24 T cell receptor beta chains listed below, sequenced in a study of vaccination and CD4 T cells after COVID-19. Their cognate antigens are unknown. Time point: late sampling 161 to 241 days after vaccination in a few convalescent patients. Treatment noted: roughly 11-day PBMC culture with coronavirus spike peptide pools or control peptides (ViraFEST assay). The study sequenced cultured CD4+ T cell DNA using the Oncomine TCR Beta short-read assay. TCRdb used MiXCR to reprocess the PCR reads, holding one entry per CDR3 protein. The repertoire consists of tens of thousands of distinct CDR3 sequences, with 28% occurring once and the leading ten covering around 7.5%. Specimen: CD4+ T cells from blood, cultured in vitro, collected about 7 months after SARS-CoV-2 vaccination. The receptors were gathered from a human donor who had recovered from COVID-19.

Note on this clonotype: At one of its ends the junction is not consistent with the germline gene, which may arise from a read error. The genes are TRBV7-6 and TRBJ2-1; the match to TRBD2 covers 9 bases. Germline CDR1 reads SGHVS; CDR2 reads FNYEAQ. This CDR3 contains 16 residues. This CDR3 reads CACSQRAGGVYNEQFF. CDR3 nucleotides: TGTGCCTGCAGCCAGAGGGCGGGAGGGGTCTACAATGAGCAGTTCTTC.

This sequence joins TRBV25-1 and TRBJ2-7; 8 positions agree with TRBD1. Germline V lookup: CDR1 MGHDK, CDR2 SYGVNS. This CDR3 comprises 15 residues. J was trimmed by 3 bases and V by 8 bases; bases with no gene match: 12. The CDR3 region has the DNA TGTGCCAGCTCAGCCGGAAACAGGGGGGACTACGAGCAGTACTTC. Protein sequence: CASSAGNRGDYEQYF.

This clonotype appeared a few times. The rearrangement uses TRBV20-1 and TRBJ2-7; the D is unclear. Germline lookup yields CDR1 DFQATT and CDR2 SNEGSKA (reference sequence). V lost 2 bases and J 0 bases, leaving 2 bases between the germline ends. CDR3 length: 11 residues. The CDR3 region is CSARNSYEQYF. In nucleotides, the CDR3 is TGCAGTGCTAGAAACTCCTACGAGCAGTACTTC.

The rearrangement uses TRBV7-2 and TRBJ2-2; possibly TRBD2 for D (6 bases). Deletions cut 0 bases from V and 0 bases from J, with 8 bases between. The CDR3 runs 16 residues. The germline gives CDR1 SGHTA, CDR2 FQGNSA. The DNA of the CDR3 is TGTGCCAGCAGCTTAGCGGGAGGCGCGAACACCGGGGAGCTGTTTTTT. It specifies CASSLAGGANTGELFF.

V and J are TRBV20-1 and TRBJ2-7; TRBD2 matches 10 bases. The CDR3 loop spans 18 amino acids. In germline, CDR1 is DFQATT, CDR2 SNEGSKA (reference sequence). V dropped 1 base and J dropped 6; count of bases not matched to a gene: 18. CDR3 sequence: CSARGQGGLAGDLGEQYF. The CDR3 nucleotides are TGCAGTGCTAGAGGACAGGGAGGGCTAGCGGGAGACCTGGGCGAGCAGTACTTC.

The V and J genes are TRBV20-1 and TRBJ1-5; D ambiguous. CDR1 DFQATT and CDR2 SNEGSKA come from the germline V gene (reference sequence). The V end lost 6 bases, the J end lost 6 bases, and 24 bases lay between the germline ends. The CDR3 is 16 amino acids. CDR3 sequence (DNA): TGCAGTGCCGGTGGGGTCGAGGAAAGGCTCCGTCAGCCCCAGCATTTT. Its protein is CSAGGVEERLRQPQHF.

This clonotype came up a few times. The chain combines TRBV28 with TRBJ1-2, with D possibly TRBD1 on 6 matching bases. V lost 8 bases and J lost 4, with 17 bases in between. Germline CDR1 MDHEN, CDR2 SYDVKM. This CDR3 has 14 amino acids. CDR3 coding DNA: TGTGCCAGCGGATACAGGGTGGCCCTCTATGGCTACACCTTC. Translated, it gives CASGYRVALYGYTF.

This clonotype was counted between two and nine times. V usage is TRBV27 and J usage is TRBJ1-2, with TRBD1 matching 7 bases. There are 14 residues in the CDR3. The trim removed 2 bases at V and 7 bases at J, leaving 7 bases unmatched. The germline V gene has CDR1 MNHEY and CDR2 SMNVEV (reference sequence). CDR3 residues: CASSLRGGSGGYTF. Written as DNA, the CDR3 is TGTGCCAGCAGTTTACGAGGGGGCTCCGGTGGCTACACCTTC.

This clonotype was detected ten times or more. This rearrangement joins TRBV7-3 to TRBJ2-2; D is unclear. CDR3 length: 13 amino acids. CDR1 is SGHTA and CDR2 is FQGTGA in the germline V gene. The ends were cut back, 5 bases at V and 6 bases at J, with 10 bases in the middle. Here the CDR3 reads CASSTRSAGELFF. The CDR3 DNA follows: TGTGCCAGCAGCACCCGTTCGGCCGGGGAGCTGTTTTTT.

V usage is TRBV7-3 and J usage is TRBJ2-1; 9 bases align to TRBD2. This CDR3 has 15 amino acids. The V gene end was trimmed by 1 base and the J gene end by 7 bases; junction bases not matched to a gene: 5. Germline CDR1 is SGHTA and CDR2 is FQGTGA. CDR3 bases: TGTGCCAGCAGCTTAAGCGGGAGGGCGCGGAATGAGCAGTTCTTC. Amino acids: CASSLSGRARNEQFF. The full variable domain, completed using reference TRBV7-3 and TRBJ2-1, is GAGVSQTPSNKVTEKGKYVELRCDPISGHTALYWYRQSLGQGPEFLIYFQGTGAADDSGLPNDRFFAVRPEGSVSTLKIQRTERGDSAVYLCASSLSGRARNEQFFGPGTRLTVL.

This clonotype has just a few counts. The chain is built from TRBV6-2 or TRBV6-3 and TRBJ2-5, with 7 bases that match TRBD2. Germline-derived CDR1 and CDR2 are MNHEY and SVGEGT. Losses at the gene ends were 6 bases for V and 2 bases for J; bases not matched to a gene: 15. The CDR3 extends over 17 amino acids. The CDR3 spells CASRAPFGLGGQETQYF. The CDR3 DNA reads as TGTGCCAGCAGGGCACCCTTCGGACTAGGAGGGCAAGAGACCCAGTACTTC.

This clonotype was recorded once. This may be a read error: a much more frequent sequence differs by one nucleotide. This chain uses TRBV20-1 with TRBJ1-5; D is possibly TRBD1 (6 bases). V was cut by 5 bases and J by 7 bases, with 21 bases left in between. Per germline, CDR1 DFQATT and CDR2 SNEGSKA (reference sequence). The CDR3 has 15 residues. CDR3 DNA: TGCAGTGCTTTAACTCAGGGGACTGGTGGACAGCCCCAGCATTTT. It yields the protein CSALTQGTGGQPQHF.

V is TRBV4-1 and J is TRBJ1-2, with no clear D. The germline gives CDR1 MGHRA, CDR2 YSYEKL. The CDR3 sequence is 14 residues long. Trimming took 2 bases from V and 7 from J, leaving 14 bases between them. The CDR3 sequence: CASSQPTRDGGYTF. The CDR3 DNA is TGCGCCAGCAGCCAACCTACAAGGGATGGTGGCTACACCTTC.

The rearrangement uses TRBV20-1 and TRBJ2-7; possibly TRBD2 for D (6 bases). V was shortened by 3 bases and J by 5 bases, with 11 bases between the two germline ends. Germline values: CDR1 DFQATT, CDR2 SNEGSKA (reference sequence). The CDR3 consists of 12 residues. DNA for the CDR3: TGCAGTGCTAGTCGGGGAGGCCACGAGCAGTACTTC. It is translated as CSASRGGHEQYF.

The V gene is TRBV7-2, the J gene TRBJ2-3, with 7 bases lining up with TRBD2. The V gene end was trimmed by 5 bases and the J gene end by 7 bases; junction bases not matched to a gene: 12. Germline lookup yields CDR1 SGHTA and CDR2 FQGNSA. The CDR3 is 15 residues long. CDR3: CASSLSSGNQNTQYF. The CDR3 DNA is TGTGCCAGCAGCCTTTCAAGCGGGAATCAAAATACGCAGTATTTT.

This clonotype appeared once. The conserved phenylalanine or tryptophan normally closing the CDR3 is absent here, so this likely arose from a read error. The rearrangement links TRBV6-1 to TRBJ2-1, with 7 bases matching TRBD1. Per germline, CDR1 MNHNS and CDR2 SASEGT. J was trimmed by 5 bases and V by 7 bases; bases with no gene match: 8. CDR3 length: 14 amino acids. CDR3 residues: CASNQRQGNNEQFS. In DNA form, the CDR3 reads TGTGCCAGCAACCAGAGACAGGGCAACAATGAGCAGTTCTCC.

J is TRBJ2-2 and V is TRBV10-3; no firm D call. Germline-derived CDR1 and CDR2 are ENHRY and SYGVKD. This CDR3 has 12 amino acids. Trimming cost V 6 bases and J 6 bases, with 8 bases left between them. CDR3 residues: CAISGSAGELFF. The CDR3 region has the DNA TGTGCCATCAGCGGCTCAGCCGGGGAGCTGTTTTTT.

Only a few counts were recorded for this clonotype. The CDR3 DNA follows: TGCAGCGTTGGATTCGGGCCTCCCTACGAGCAGTACTTC. Translated, it gives CSVGFGPPYEQYF. This chain uses TRBV29-1 with TRBJ2-7; D unresolved. Germline V lookup: CDR1 SQVTM, CDR2 ANQGSEA. Trimming stripped 4 bases from V and 2 bases from J, with 12 bases between. The CDR3 sequence is 13 residues long.

This chain joins TRBV27 and TRBJ1-1; 7 positions match TRBD1. CDR3 size: 12 residues. Trimming cost V 6 bases and J 8 bases; bases outside gene matches: 6. CDR1 is MNHEY and CDR2 is SMNVEV in the germline V gene (reference sequence). For the CDR3, the DNA is TGTGCCAGCAGGGCAGGGGGAGGGGAAGCTTTCTTT. Translated: CASRAGGGEAFF.

This clonotype was counted ten times or more. The chain links TRBV20-1 to TRBJ2-5, with a tentative D call TRBD2 (5 bases). Germline-derived CDR1 and CDR2 are DFQATT and SNEGSKA (reference sequence). The CDR3 covers 12 residues. Trimming cost V 5 bases and J 9 bases, with 16 bases left between them. The CDR3 protein is CSAPTDWGAQYF. The CDR3 DNA reads TGCAGTGCTCCCACCGATTGGGGAGCCCAGTACTTC.

The rearrangement joins TRBV29-1 to TRBJ1-1; TRBD1 might be the D (5 bases). The CDR3 is made up of 12 amino acids. The V gene lost 6 bases and the J gene lost 3 bases, with 11 bases spanning the gap. Germline CDR1 and CDR2: SQVTM and ANQGSEA. The CDR3 loop is CSVTSRDTEAFF. CDR3 DNA sequence: TGCAGCGTCACAAGCAGGGACACTGAAGCTTTCTTT.

This chain uses TRBV7-3 with TRBJ2-2; 9 positions agree with TRBD1. After removal of 0 bases from V and 6 bases from J, the junction contained 5 bases not matched to a gene. The CDR3 is made up of 16 amino acids. Germline CDR1 SGHTA, CDR2 FQGTGA. As DNA, the CDR3 is TGTGCCAGCAGCTTAACAAGAGACAGGGGGGCCGGGGAGCTGTTTTTT. Amino acids: CASSLTRDRGAGELFF.

This clonotype was detected many times. The rearrangement uses TRBV6-1 and TRBJ1-5; D is unclear. Per the germline V gene, CDR1 is MNHNS and CDR2 is SASEGT. V lost 6 bases and J 2 bases, leaving 2 bases between the germline ends. This CDR3 has 11 amino acids. The chain's CDR3 is CASRGNQPQHF. The CDR3 DNA is TGTGCCAGCAGGGGCAATCAGCCCCAGCATTTT.

A few counts support this clonotype. The CDR3 loop is CASSTRQHSNYGYTF. DNA for the CDR3: TGTGCCAGCAGTACTAGACAGCACTCTAACTATGGCTACACCTTC. The genes are TRBV27 and TRBJ1-2, with D possibly being TRBD1 (5 bases). The germline gives CDR1 MNHEY, CDR2 SMNVEV (reference sequence). V was trimmed by 5 bases and J by 0 bases, leaving 13 bases between them. The CDR3 has 15 residues.